Detailed here is one T cell receptor (beta chain). An end of the junction differs from the germline gene, which may be a read error. The sample comes from a study of T cell changes during pregnancy in multiple sclerosis. The CDR3 runs 15 residues. The germline CDR1 and CDR2 sequences are MNHEY and SVGAGI. Repertoires were generated with immunoSEQ multiplex PCR, while TCRdb's copy carries only in-frame clones and drops some. Of under 80,000 clones detected, approximately 90% appear once; the ten largest clones hold roughly 0.44%. The sequencing here drew on CD4+ T cells from peripheral blood mononuclear cells, taken in the second trimester of pregnancy. The chain couples TRBV6-5 to TRBJ2-7; D is unresolved. This clonotype was obtained from a female donor with multiple sclerosis, enrolled in a pregnancy study. This chain's CDR3 is CASSYSRGNSNEQYF. DNA of the CDR3: TGTGCCAGCAGTTACTCGAGAGGCAACTCCAACGAGCAGTACTTC.